This note documents a single T cell receptor beta chain sequence. Its antigen is not known. For the second PCR, which ran for roughly 6 to 12 cycles, a sample-barcoded 5' primer and a J-beta primer mix were used. TCRdb reprocessed the 5' RACE reads with MiXCR, giving one entry per CDR3 protein. The sample consists of some 1 million distinct CDR3 sequences, roughly 45% of them appearing once. The CDR3 extends over 16 amino acids. The sample originates from a study of blood T cells in healthy people across ages. General study findings and limits: More naive CD4+ cells and higher diversity were found in long-lived than in aged donors.

This sequence joins TRBV21-1 and TRBJ1-2; TRBD1 was called by the table and not checked on the DNA. TRBV21-1 is an annotated pseudogene. Sequences were obtained from blood. This TCR derives from a woman aged 60-75 years in good health. The CDR3 sequence: CASSKPSTGSAYGYTF. The CDR3 DNA reads as TGTGCCAGCAGCAAACCATCGACAGGGTCGGCCTATGGCTACACCTTC.